The 31 T cell receptor beta chains given below trace back to one sample, sequenced in a study of T-cell reconstitution after alpha-beta-depleted transplantation in children. Preparation of the TCRbeta library was carried out with unique molecular identifiers. TCRdb re-called the PCR reads through MiXCR, storing one row per CDR3 protein. The repertoire holds 90,000 to 150,000 distinct CDR3 sequences, with 23% as singletons. This specimen consisted of PBMCs, mostly from graft donor cells, obtained 180 days after TCRalphabeta/CD19-depleted stem cell transplant. All receptors come from a male patient under 10 years old who had a stem cell transplant for chronic granulomatous disease, so the T cells may come from the graft donor.

This clonotype was counted a few times. The chain is built from TRBV7-2 and TRBJ2-3; 8 bases fit TRBD2. V dropped 7 bases and J dropped 2; count of bases not matched to a gene: 8. Germline V gene lookup returns CDR1 SGHTA and CDR2 FQGNSA. The CDR3 is made up of 15 amino acids. The CDR3 DNA reads as TGTGCCAGCACAAAAACTAGCGGATACACAGATACGCAGTATTTT. Translating it yields CASTKTSGYTDTQYF.

In the case of this clonotype: One end of the junction varies from germline; a read error may be responsible. J is TRBJ1-5 and V is TRBV20-1; a possible D gene is TRBD1 (6 bases). The CDR3 totals 17 residues. Germline-derived CDR1 and CDR2 are DFQATT and SNEGSKA (reference sequence). CDR3 sequence (DNA): TGCTGTGCAGGGAGCGTGGCAGGGGTGGTTAGCAATCAGCCCCAGCATTTT. This encodes CCAGSVAGVVSNQPQHF.

The V gene is TRBV7-3, the J gene TRBJ2-7, with TRBD1 matching over 7 bases. This CDR3 is built from 13 residues. V lost 4 bases, J lost 5 bases, and 5 bases stayed unmatched. Per the germline V gene, CDR1 is SGHTA and CDR2 is FQGTGA. The CDR3 DNA is TGTGCCAGCAGCTCGCGACAGGGCCACGAGCAGTACTTC. Translating gives CASSSRQGHEQYF.

This clonotype was observed at least ten times. The chain has TRBV23-1 and TRBJ2-1, with TRBD1 identical over 7 bases. TRBV23-1 carries the ORF label, with uncertain function. Unmatched junction bases numbered 2, after V lost 0 bases and J lost 6 bases. This CDR3 has 14 amino acids. CDR3: CASSQSPGGNEQFF. Here the CDR3 DNA reads TGCGCCAGCAGTCAATCGCCAGGGGGCAATGAGCAGTTCTTC.

This clonotype was counted many times. The rearrangement joins TRBV9 to TRBJ2-3; 10 nucleotides agree with TRBD2. V lost 1 base, J lost 8 bases, and 7 bases stayed unmatched. The CDR3 extends over 15 amino acids. Germline loops: CDR1 SGDLS, CDR2 YYNGEE. In DNA form, the CDR3 reads TGTGCCAGCAGCGTAACTAGCGGGGCGATGGGTACGCAGTATTTT. Amino acid sequence: CASSVTSGAMGTQYF.

This clonotype came up many times. This rearrangement joins TRBV29-1 to TRBJ2-7; D unresolved. The CDR3 totals 10 residues. Trimming stripped 4 bases from V and 5 bases from J, with 6 bases between. Per germline, CDR1 SQVTM and CDR2 ANQGSEA. The CDR3 DNA follows: TGCAGCGTTGTTTCCCACGAGCAGTACTTC. It is translated as CSVVSHEQYF.

The chain links TRBV20-1 to TRBJ1-5, with TRBD1 identical over 9 bases. With V trimmed by 3 bases and J by 6 bases, 9 bases remained unmatched. Germline lookup yields CDR1 DFQATT and CDR2 SNEGSKA (reference sequence). CDR3 length: 15 amino acids. DNA for the CDR3: TGCAGTGCTAGTAAAGGACAGGGGCCCGCTCAGCCCCAGCATTTT. Translating gives CSASKGQGPAQPQHF.

The chain carries TRBV28 and TRBJ1-1; D is unresolved. The CDR3 is made up of 14 amino acids. V was cut by 5 bases and J by 4 bases, with 14 bases left in between. CDR1 is MDHEN and CDR2 is SYDVKM in the germline V gene. The CDR3 DNA reads TGTGCCAGCAGTCCAAATGGGGTCGGCACTGAAGCTTTCTTT. This gives the protein CASSPNGVGTEAFF. Full variable domain (missing parts from reference TRBV28 and TRBJ1-1): DVKVTQSSRYLVKRTGEKVFLECVQDMDHENMFWYRQDPGLGLRLIYFSYDVKMKEKGDIPEGYSVSREKKERFSLILESASTNQTSMYLCASSPNGVGTEAFFGQGTRLTVV.

This clonotype has more than one count but fewer than ten. The chain combines TRBV12-3 or TRBV12-4 with TRBJ2-7; TRBD2 matches 10 bases. V dropped 2 bases and J dropped 2; count of bases not matched to a gene: 3. The CDR3 has 15 amino acids. DNA for the CDR3: TGTGCCAGCAGTTTATCTAGCGGGAGACCCTACGAGCAGTACTTC. Translation: CASSLSSGRPYEQYF.

This rearrangement joins TRBV5-1 to TRBJ2-2, with D possibly being TRBD1 (6 bases). Germline V gene data show CDR1 as SGHRS and CDR2 as YFSETQ. The CDR3 consists of 14 residues. V was pared by 2 bases and J by 7 bases, with 12 bases between. This CDR3 is CASSLSQGNGELFF. DNA for the CDR3: TGCGCCAGCAGCTTATCACAGGGTAACGGGGAGCTGTTTTTT.

This clonotype has ten or more counts. The chain links TRBV20-1 to TRBJ2-3; D unresolved. With 3 bases removed from V and 3 bases from J, the gap between germline ends came to 10 bases. This CDR3 contains 13 residues. Per the germline V gene, CDR1 is DFQATT and CDR2 is SNEGSKA (reference sequence). The DNA of the CDR3 is TGCAGTGCTAGTGGGGTGGAAACAGATACGCAGTATTTT. Translated, it gives CSASGVETDTQYF.

The CDR3, as DNA: TGTGCCAGCAGCCGGGAACTAGCGTCTTACGATGAGCAGTTCTTC. Translation: CASSRELASYDEQFF. V usage is TRBV12-3 or TRBV12-4 and J usage is TRBJ2-1, with 7 bases that match TRBD2. This CDR3 contains 15 residues. V shed 6 bases, J shed 8 bases, and the junction held 13 bases outside the gene matches.

This rearrangement joins TRBV5-1 to TRBJ1-1; D might be TRBD1 (5 bases). The CDR3 totals 14 residues. Germline CDR1 and CDR2: SGHRS and YFSETQ. V lost 3 bases, J lost 4 bases, and 13 bases lay in between. CDR3 sequence: CASSSPGVATEAFF. CDR3 DNA sequence: TGCGCCAGCAGCTCCCCGGGGGTAGCCACTGAAGCTTTCTTT.

This clonotype was picked up many times. The chain is built from TRBV5-1 and TRBJ2-7, with D possibly matching TRBD2 (6 bases). CDR1 and CDR2 (germline): SGHRS, YFSETQ. V was cut by 0 bases and J by 2 bases, with 12 bases left in between. CDR3 length equals 15 residues. CDR3 bases: TGCGCCAGCAGCTTGGGCGGGGCGACCACCTACGAGCAGTACTTC. Encoded protein: CASSLGGATTYEQYF.

The table lists this clonotype with many counts. The chain combines TRBV11-1 with TRBJ2-5, with 10 nucleotides matching TRBD1. The CDR3 loop spans 18 amino acids. Germline V gene sequence: CDR1 SGHAT, CDR2 FQDESV (reference sequence). Trimming removed 5 bases from V and 3 bases from J; junction bases left unmatched: 15. The CDR3 bases are TGTGCCAGCAGCCACACACTACTCCGGGACAGGGGAGAAGAGACCCAGTACTTC. Translation gives CASSHTLLRDRGEETQYF.

The chain joins TRBV11-1 to TRBJ2-1; D remains ambiguous. This CDR3 region has 18 residues. The germline V gene has CDR1 SGHAT and CDR2 FQDESV (reference sequence). V was trimmed by 5 bases and J by 0 bases, leaving 20 bases between them. DNA of the CDR3: TGTGCCAGCAGCATGCGGCCCGTTGGGTCTAGCTCCTACAATGAGCAGTTCTTC. Its protein product is CASSMRPVGSSSYNEQFF.

In this sample, this clonotype turned up many times. The CDR3 here is CASSPLAGSGNTIYF. DNA for the CDR3: TGTGCCAGCAGCCCCCTTGCAGGGTCTGGAAACACCATATATTTT. The gene calls are TRBV7-9 and TRBJ1-3; possibly TRBD1 for D (5 bases). Germline-derived CDR1 and CDR2 are SEHNR and FQNEAQ (reference sequence). The CDR3 totals 15 residues. V lost 5 bases to trimming and J lost 1 base, with 12 bases between them.

The table lists this clonotype with a few counts. This chain uses TRBV7-9 with TRBJ2-7; D is uncertain. This CDR3 spans 11 amino acids. The V gene lost 10 bases and the J gene lost 1 base, with 8 bases spanning the gap. Germline V gene data show CDR1 as SEHNR and CDR2 as FQNEAQ (reference sequence). CDR3 nucleotides: TGTGCCATTCCTCCGTCCTACGAGCAGTACTTC. Encoded protein: CAIPPSYEQYF.

This chain connects TRBV20-1 to TRBJ2-7; 7 positions agree with TRBD2. The V gene's germline CDR1 is DFQATT and CDR2 SNEGSKA (reference sequence). The CDR3 extends over 15 amino acids. After removal of 6 bases from V and 1 base from J, the junction contained 12 bases not matched to a gene. The CDR3 spells CSAIPSGGVSYEQYF. The CDR3 DNA is TGCAGTGCGATCCCTAGCGGAGGAGTTTCCTACGAGCAGTACTTC.

This clonotype was recorded many times. This chain joins TRBV5-6 and TRBJ2-1; no reliable D call. The CDR3 is made up of 15 amino acids. Per the germline V gene, CDR1 is SGHDT and CDR2 is YYEEEE. The V gene lost 0 bases and the J gene lost 0 bases, with 7 bases spanning the gap. The CDR3 region is CASSLGSVSYNEQFF. CDR3 DNA: TGTGCCAGCAGCTTGGGGTCGGTCTCCTACAATGAGCAGTTCTTC.

The J gene is TRBJ2-2, the V gene TRBV2; 10 bases match TRBD1. Germline V gene lookup returns CDR1 SNHLY and CDR2 FYNNEI. The junction had 1 base not matched to a gene; V was cut back by 6 bases and J by 6 bases. This CDR3 contains 13 residues. Written as DNA, the CDR3 is TGTGCCAGCAGAGGGACAGGGGCCGGGGAGCTGTTTTTT. Its translation is CASRGTGAGELFF.

V is TRBV9 and J is TRBJ2-1; D call uncertain. Germline V gives CDR1 SGDLS, CDR2 YYNGEE. This CDR3 has 14 residues. With 0 bases removed from V and 5 bases from J, the gap between germline ends came to 9 bases. The CDR3 bases are TGTGCCAGCAGCGTAGGGCCCGTCCACAATGAGCAGTTCTTC. Protein: CASSVGPVHNEQFF. Using reference TRBV9 and TRBJ2-1 for the parts outside the CDR3, the full variable domain is DSGVTQTPKHLITATGQRVTLRCSPRSGDLSVYWYQQSLDQGLQFLIQYYNGEERAKGNILERFSAQQFPDLHSELNLSSLELGDSALYFCASSVGPVHNEQFFGPGTRLTVL.

This clonotype has only a few counts. The rearrangement uses TRBV7-9 and TRBJ2-3; weak D call: TRBD2 (6 bases). This CDR3 contains 15 residues. Germline V CDR1 and CDR2: SEHNR, FQNEAQ (reference sequence). V dropped 5 bases and J dropped 4 bases, with 16 bases sitting between them. The CDR3 DNA sequence: TGTGCCAGCAGCCGAGGGCTAGCGTCGGCAGATACGCAGTATTTT. Encoded protein: CASSRGLASADTQYF.

The rearrangement uses TRBV28 and TRBJ2-4; D may match TRBD1 or TRBD2 (5 bases each). The length of the CDR3 is 15 residues. Germline loops: CDR1 MDHEN, CDR2 SYDVKM. Trimming stripped 2 bases from V and 9 bases from J, with 17 bases between. Here the CDR3 reads CASSLPGIQTGIQYF. In DNA form, the CDR3 reads TGTGCCAGCAGTTTACCGGGGATCCAAACAGGCATTCAGTACTTC.

The sample holds a few counts of this clonotype. Since a much larger clone is just one base distant, this may be a read error. The V gene is TRBV12-3 or TRBV12-4, the J gene TRBJ2-7; D unresolved. V shed 3 bases and J shed 6 bases, with 6 bases lying between them. The CDR3 consists of 11 residues. The CDR3 nucleotides read TGTGCCAGCAGTTTGGGTCCCGAGCAGTACTTC. Its translation: CASSLGPEQYF.

This rearrangement joins TRBV5-1 to TRBJ2-1; D might be TRBD1 (6 bases). Trimming took 5 bases from V and 3 from J, leaving 12 bases between them. The germline V gene has CDR1 SGHRS and CDR2 YFSETQ. The length of the CDR3 is 14 residues. The CDR3 DNA is TGCGCCAGCAGTCGGGGACAAAGCTACAATGAGCAGTTCTTC. Encoded protein: CASSRGQSYNEQFF.

This chain joins TRBV4-1 and TRBJ2-3, with 9 bases aligning to TRBD2. Per the germline V gene, CDR1 is MGHRA and CDR2 is YSYEKL. Trimming at V came to 2 bases and at J to 4 bases, leaving 7 bases not matched to a gene. This CDR3 is 16 amino acids long. CDR3 sequence: CASSQRTSVVPDTQYF. CDR3 DNA sequence: TGCGCCAGCAGCCAAAGGACTAGCGTTGTCCCAGATACGCAGTATTTT.

This clonotype has a count of ten or more. The chain combines TRBV20-1 with TRBJ2-7, with D unclear. The CDR3 totals 8 residues. V dropped 7 bases and J dropped 5 bases, with 3 bases sitting between them. Germline values: CDR1 DFQATT, CDR2 SNEGSKA (reference sequence). CDR3 region: CSVNEQYF. The DNA of the CDR3 is TGCAGTGTGAACGAGCAGTACTTC.

This clonotype is classed as medium-sized (0.01 to 0.1%). The gene calls are TRBV18 and TRBJ1-5; D is unresolved. Germline CDR1 is KGHSH and CDR2 is LQKENI. This CDR3 contains 14 residues. V was trimmed by 3 bases and J by 2 bases, leaving 8 bases between them. CDR3: CASSPRRGNQPQHF. Written as DNA, the CDR3 is TGTGCCAGCTCACCGAGACGAGGCAATCAGCCCCAGCATTTT.

This clonotype has a handful of counts. V gene TRBV29-1 combines with J gene TRBJ2-1; D is uncertain. V was clipped by 7 bases and J by 2 bases, with 18 bases between them. This CDR3 has 15 residues. Germline CDR1 SQVTM, CDR2 ANQGSEA. The CDR3 spells CSAEADRPAYNEQFF. As DNA, the CDR3 is TGCAGCGCCGAGGCGGACCGCCCTGCCTACAATGAGCAGTTCTTC.

The CDR3 is CASSFGRSYNEQFF. The CDR3 coding sequence is TGTGCCAGCAGTTTCGGGCGGTCCTACAATGAGCAGTTCTTC. V usage is TRBV12-3 or TRBV12-4 and J usage is TRBJ2-1; D gene uncertain. This CDR3 spans 14 amino acids. Trimming shortened V by 3 bases and J by 1 base, and 7 bases separated the two germline ends.